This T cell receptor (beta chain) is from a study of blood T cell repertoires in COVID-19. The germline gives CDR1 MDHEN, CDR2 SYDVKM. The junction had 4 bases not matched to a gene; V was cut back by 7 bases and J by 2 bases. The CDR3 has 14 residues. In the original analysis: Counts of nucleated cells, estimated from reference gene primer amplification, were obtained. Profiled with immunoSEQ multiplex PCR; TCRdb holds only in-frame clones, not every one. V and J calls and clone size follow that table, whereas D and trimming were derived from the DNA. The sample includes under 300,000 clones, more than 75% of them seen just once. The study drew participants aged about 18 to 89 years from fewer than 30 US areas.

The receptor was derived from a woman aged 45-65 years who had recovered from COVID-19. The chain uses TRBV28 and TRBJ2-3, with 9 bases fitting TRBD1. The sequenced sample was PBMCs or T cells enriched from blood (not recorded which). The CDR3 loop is CASNRDRATDTQYF. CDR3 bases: TGTGCCAGCAACAGGGACAGGGCCACAGATACGCAGTATTTT.